The T cell receptor (beta chain) described here comes from a study of shared clonotypes between healthy human individuals. The overall study: Per-donor plates numbered three CD4 naive, three CD4 memory, two CD8 naive and one CD8 memory.

Generated by immunoSEQ multiplex PCR, the TCRdb table keeps only in-frame clones and is missing some. The table lists 2,100,000 or so clones, approximately 94% of them singletons. This CDR3 contains 13 residues. Germline CDR1 reads MNHEY; CDR2 reads SVGAGI. V lost 8 bases and J 0 bases, leaving 10 bases between the germline ends. The study, taken as a whole, reports: Naive subsets tended to show greater estimated richness than memory subsets. Among several donors, roughly 5% of naive CD4 clonotypes were found in common. An effect of sequencing depth on clonotype sharing among donors was expected.

As to this clone: What it binds is not known.

The clonotype was recovered from a man aged 18-30 years in good health. Specimen: naive CD4+ T cells sorted from blood. Subset noted: CD45RA+ positively selected. V usage is TRBV6-5 and J usage is TRBJ2-5; D unclear. The CDR3 is CASHRWDQETQYF. The DNA for the CDR3 is TGTGCCAGCCACCGATGGGACCAAGAGACCCAGTACTTC.